This T cell receptor (beta chain) appears in the sequencing data of a study of OX40 agonist ivuxolimab in advanced cancers. Study as a whole: Earlier anti-PD-1, anti-PD-L1 or anti-CTLA-4 therapy was permitted; roughly 37% had received some. Study-level findings and limits: Normalized T-cell clonal expansion was also low in some nonresponders. At 0.1 to 3.0 mg/kg, CD4+ and CD8+ blood T cells expanded clonally by week 6.

About this clone itself: Antigen: not known.

Produced via immunoSEQ multiplex PCR; TCRdb's table is partial and in-frame only. The sample consists of about 17,000 clones, 65% to 80% of them appearing once. The germline V gene encodes CDR1 WSHSY and CDR2 SAAADI. This CDR3 is 13 amino acids long. With 8 bases removed from V and 0 bases from J, the gap between germline ends came to 9 bases. The material sequenced was CD4+ or CD8+ T cells sorted from blood, taken in a trial of the OX40 agonist ivuxolimab. This chain uses TRBV10-2 with TRBJ2-3; D may be TRBD2 (5 bases). The sequence derives from an adult with an advanced solid tumor such as melanoma, head and neck, liver or kidney cancer. The CDR3 sequence is CASGLRSTDTQYF. CDR3 in DNA: TGCGCCAGCGGACTTCGGAGCACAGATACGCAGTATTTT.